This TCR beta chain was sequenced during a study of T-cell reconstitution after alpha-beta-depleted transplantation in children. Study-level findings and limits: One year after transplant, T-cell counts and diversity came mostly from newly produced T cells. After transplant, high TCRbeta diversity at day 60 in some patients arose from surviving recipient T cells and thymic progenitors. In patients about two months after transplant, alpha-beta T cells reportedly arose from several hundred expanded graft clones.

Unique molecular identifiers featured in how the TCRbeta library was prepared. TCRdb fed the PCR reads into MiXCR, producing one record per CDR3 protein. The data contain more than 400,000 distinct CDR3 sequences, over 9.5% of them singletons. This clonotype was seen a handful of times. Its antigen remains unknown. The receptor was derived from a female patient aged 2-15 years who had a stem cell transplant for aplastic anemia, so the T cells may come from the graft donor. This specimen consisted of PBMCs, mostly from graft donor cells, obtained 180 days after TCRalphabeta/CD19-depleted stem cell transplant.

The CDR3 DNA is TGTGCCAGCAGCACACACAGGAACAATCAGCCCCAGCATTTT. Translating gives CASSTHRNNQPQHF. This sequence joins TRBV16 and TRBJ1-5, with D possibly matching TRBD1 (5 bases). The germline CDR1 and CDR2 sequences are KGHSY and FQNENV. Between the trimmed V and J ends, which lost 5 bases and 3 bases, there was a span of 11 bases. The length of the CDR3 is 14 residues.